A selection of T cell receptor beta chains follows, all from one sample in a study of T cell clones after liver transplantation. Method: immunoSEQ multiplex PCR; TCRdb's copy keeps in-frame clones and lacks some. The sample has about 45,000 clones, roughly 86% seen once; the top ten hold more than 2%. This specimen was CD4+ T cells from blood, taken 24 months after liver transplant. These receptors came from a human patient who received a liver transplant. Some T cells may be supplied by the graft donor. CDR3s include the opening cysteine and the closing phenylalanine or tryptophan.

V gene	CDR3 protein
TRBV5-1	CASSLEASGSYEQYF
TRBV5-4	CASRPGRGGDTGELFF
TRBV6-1	CASHRDRATEQYF
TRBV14	CASRMNRGGEQFF
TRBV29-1	CSVFLRGFTDTQYF
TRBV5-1	CASIPGQAAGEAFF
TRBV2	CASALAGLAKNIQYF
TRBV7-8	CASSLVTSGNTIYF
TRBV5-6	CASRLPGQGSGYTF
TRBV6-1	CASSEAAGGGDTQYF
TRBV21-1	CASSKPAGGGKMNTEAFF
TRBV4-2	CASSSKKGQGLDEKLFF
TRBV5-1	CASSSGGGGLSGELFF
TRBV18	CASSPGTSTNEKLFF
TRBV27	CASTRGLDGRGEQYF
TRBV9	CASSPTLGANYGYTF
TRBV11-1	CASSLGAGGPGELFF
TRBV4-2	CASSQPTGLGNEQFF
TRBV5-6	CASTMTLSPDGDYGYTF
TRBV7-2	CASSPRQGAVNEQFF
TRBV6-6	CASRRTLTEGYTF
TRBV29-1	CSVGALGELFF
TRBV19	CASSLRTGWSNQPQHF
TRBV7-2	CASRRVSNSGNTIYF
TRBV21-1	CASSPPWFF
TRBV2	CASNENPPGRGTGELFF
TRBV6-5	CASSYSTAYGKEKLFF
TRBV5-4	CASSPPLTGQPFHGAFF
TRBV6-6	CASSRRGTGSYGYTF
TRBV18	CASSPIGGKGNQPQHF
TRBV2	CASSREGPTGSEQYF
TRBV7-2	CASSLGNGNYEQYF
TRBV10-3	CAISPRGNEQYF
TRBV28	CASTPSGVGYTF
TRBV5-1	CASSLSDRLYGYTF
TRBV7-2	CASSLHTTYEQYF
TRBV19	CASRDFGQETQYF
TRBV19	CASKSVMGSGNTIYF
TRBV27	CASSSTSRTNYEQYF
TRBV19	CASSPGQVSYEQYF
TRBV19	CASSANGQVNTQYF
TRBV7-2	CASSFKAVGEQYF
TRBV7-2	CASSFLFLGQVDYGYTF
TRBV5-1	CASSFEGGRNQPQHF